This T cell receptor (beta chain) is from a study of technical replicates of blood from a handful of donors. The method was immunoSEQ multiplex PCR; TCRdb's version includes in-frame clones alone and lacks a portion of them. The sample lists under 85,000 clones, approximately 96% seen once, with 0.3% to 0.35% in the top ten. The J segment lost 7 bases and the V segment lost 6 bases, leaving 6 bases of the junction unmatched. Germline loops: CDR1 MNHEY, CDR2 SMNVEV (reference sequence). The CDR3 length is 14 residues. Sequenced input: T cells isolated from PBMCs. The genes are TRBV27 and TRBJ2-7; 13 nucleotides agree with TRBD2. The sequence was collected from a human donor in good health. Here the CDR3 DNA reads TGTGCCAGCAGCTCCGGGACTAGCGGGAATGAGCAGTACTTC. Residues: CASSSGTSGNEQYF.